The following is a T cell receptor beta chain sequence with its context. This CDR3 is built from 16 residues. V shed 2 bases, J shed 3 bases, and the junction held 8 bases outside the gene matches. Germline CDR1 reads KGHSH; CDR2 reads LQKENI. The data were taken from a study of blood T cell repertoires in COVID-19. For the study at large: Sources were T cells, B-cell-depleted T cells, or PBMCs; the material itself was cDNA or gDNA.

Clones were read by immunoSEQ multiplex PCR, and TCRdb kept only the in-frame ones, dropping some. The sample includes about 180,000 clones, approximately 85% seen only once; the top ten take around 6.2%. Participants reported their clinical history, and cohort assignment relied on those reports. Sequencing was performed on PBMCs or T cells enriched from blood (not recorded which). This chain links TRBV18 with TRBJ1-1; 8 nucleotides agree with TRBD1. This TCR came from a middle-aged man who had recovered from COVID-19. This chain's CDR3 is CASSPGTTGGYTEAFF. CDR3 sequence (DNA): TGTGCCAGCTCACCAGGGACTACAGGGGGGTACACTGAAGCTTTCTTT.